A single sample gave rise to the 22 T cell receptor beta chains below, sequenced in a study of spatial heterogeneity in lung cancer. Stated time point: sample taken at primary tumor resection. Using its own MiXCR run on the 5' RACE reads, TCRdb lists one record per CDR3 protein. The data hold around 89,000 distinct CDR3 sequences, with about 12% observed a single time. Sequenced material: PBMCs, taken at surgery. The receptors were sampled from a male donor with early-stage non-small cell lung cancer.

This clonotype was observed many times. This chain uses TRBV15 with TRBJ1-4, with 7 bases fitting TRBD1. Trimming cost V 5 bases and J 6 bases; bases outside gene matches: 9. Germline loops: CDR1 LNHNV, CDR2 YYDKDF (reference sequence). The CDR3 covers 15 residues. CDR3 in DNA: TGTGCCACCAGCGATACCGGGACAGAGGATGAAAAACTGTTTTTT. Its translation is CATSDTGTEDEKLFF.

This clonotype showed up many times. The chain combines TRBV7-9 with TRBJ1-5; no clear D gene. In germline, CDR1 is SEHNR, CDR2 FQNEAQ (reference sequence). V dropped 1 base and J dropped 0 bases, with 10 bases sitting between them. This CDR3 spans 16 amino acids. CDR3 loop: CASSLGAGFSNQPQHF. CDR3 bases: TGTGCCAGCAGCTTAGGGGCGGGATTTAGCAATCAGCCCCAGCATTTT.

DNA for the CDR3: TGTGCCAGCAGCAACCCGACAGGGTCCCCAATCCCAAGGGGGGAGCTGTTTTTT. Amino acid sequence: CASSNPTGSPIPRGELFF. The chain joins TRBV7-8 to TRBJ2-2, with TRBD1 identical over 7 bases. The CDR3 consists of 18 residues. The V gene end was trimmed by 5 bases and the J gene end by 8 bases; junction bases not matched to a gene: 20. Germline V gene lookup returns CDR1 SGHVS and CDR2 FQNEAQ.

The V and J genes are TRBV11-1 and TRBJ2-1; D is perhaps TRBD2 (5 bases). CDR3 size: 15 residues. V gave up 6 bases and J gave up 8 bases, with 20 bases separating them. Germline CDR1 SGHAT, CDR2 FQDESV (reference sequence). The CDR3 loop reads CASRPGGAAGYEQFF. The CDR3 DNA follows: TGTGCCAGCAGGCCAGGAGGTGCGGCAGGCTATGAGCAGTTCTTC.

This clonotype was detected a few times. The chain has TRBV20-1 and TRBJ2-3; D remains ambiguous. Germline V gene sequence: CDR1 DFQATT, CDR2 SNEGSKA (reference sequence). The CDR3 has 12 amino acids. With 4 bases removed from V and 1 base from J, the gap between germline ends came to 6 bases. CDR3 amino acids: CSANHRTDTQYF. As DNA, the CDR3 is TGCAGTGCTAATCACCGCACAGATACGCAGTATTTT.

This chain uses TRBV12-3 or TRBV12-4 with TRBJ1-4; TRBD1 is a possible D gene (5 bases). The CDR3 is 14 amino acids. Deletions cut 6 bases from V and 7 bases from J, with 15 bases between. Written as DNA, the CDR3 is TGTGCCAGCAGCGAGGGCAGGGAAGGTGAAAAACTGTTTTTT. Translating it yields CASSEGREGEKLFF.

Only one count was recorded for this clonotype. The chain carries TRBV5-1 and TRBJ1-1; D not certain. Trimming took off 3 bases at V and 1 base at J, with 16 bases between the two ends. Germline values: CDR1 SGHRS, CDR2 YFSETQ. The CDR3 extends over 16 amino acids. Here the CDR3 reads CASSSGRGSPNTEAFF. CDR3 sequence (DNA): TGCGCCAGCAGCTCAGGTCGTGGGTCTCCGAACACTGAAGCTTTCTTT.

This clonotype was counted only a few times. V usage is TRBV10-3 and J usage is TRBJ2-7; TRBD1 aligns across 9 bases. V dropped 4 bases and J dropped 6; count of bases not matched to a gene: 7. In germline, CDR1 is ENHRY, CDR2 SYGVKD. This CDR3 contains 14 residues. This CDR3 is CAISAYRGHSEQYF. The DNA of the CDR3 is TGTGCCATCAGTGCATACAGGGGGCATAGCGAGCAGTACTTC.

There are many counts of this clonotype. The chain recombines TRBV11-2 with TRBJ2-6; 7 bases align to TRBD1. The V gene end was trimmed by 0 bases and the J gene end by 0 bases; junction bases not matched to a gene: 5. Germline V CDR1 and CDR2: SGHAT, FQNNGV. The CDR3 sequence is 18 residues long. The CDR3 spells CASSLDNRGFSGANVLTF. CDR3 DNA: TGTGCCAGCAGCTTAGACAACAGGGGATTCTCTGGGGCCAACGTCCTGACTTTC.

Many counts were recorded for this clonotype. The gene calls are TRBV7-2 and TRBJ2-1; 11 bases are a match to TRBD2. The germline gives CDR1 SGHTA, CDR2 FQGNSA. V gave up 3 bases and J gave up 10 bases; unmatched junction bases: 8. This CDR3 has 15 residues. DNA for the CDR3: TGTGCCAGCAGCTTTACTAGCGGGAGTCTTCAGGAGCAGTTCTTC. This encodes CASSFTSGSLQEQFF.

This clonotype was seen many times. V is TRBV5-1 and J is TRBJ1-1; 9 positions agree with TRBD1. The J segment lost 5 bases and the V segment lost 4 bases, leaving 9 bases of the junction unmatched. The CDR3 is made up of 15 amino acids. Germline V gives CDR1 SGHRS, CDR2 YFSETQ. CDR3 sequence (DNA): TGCGCCAGCAGCCGCCGGGACAGGGTAGGGACTGAAGCTTTCTTT. This gives the protein CASSRRDRVGTEAFF.

CDR3: CASSRRLREDSYEQYF. CDR3 DNA: TGTGCCAGCAGCCGCCGGTTGCGGGAGGACTCCTACGAGCAGTACTTC. The rearrangement joins TRBV6-2 or TRBV6-3 to TRBJ2-7, with 8 bases identical to TRBD2. The germline V gene has CDR1 MNHEY and CDR2 SVGEGT. The CDR3 sequence is 16 residues long. Trimming took 6 bases from V and 0 from J; bases not matched to a gene: 10.

This clonotype showed up many times. The J gene is TRBJ1-5, the V gene TRBV20-1; D is perhaps TRBD1 (6 bases). The CDR3 consists of 14 residues. The V gene lost 1 base and the J gene lost 4 bases, with 11 bases spanning the gap. The germline gives CDR1 DFQATT, CDR2 SNEGSKA (reference sequence). CDR3 nucleotides: TGCAGTGCTAGAGCGGGGGGCGCGAATCAGCCCCAGCATTTT. This gives the protein CSARAGGANQPQHF.

The chain couples TRBV12-3 or TRBV12-4 to TRBJ1-1; no firm D call. The CDR3 is made up of 13 amino acids. V gave up 5 bases and J gave up 4 bases, with 11 bases separating them. CDR3 in DNA: TGTGCCAGCAGTCCGTTGGGAGGCACTGAAGCTTTCTTT. Its protein is CASSPLGGTEAFF.

On this clonotype itself: A read error may explain this, as a much larger clone is one base away. The J gene is TRBJ2-1, the V gene TRBV7-9, with 9 bases lining up with TRBD1. Looked up from germline, CDR1 is SEHNR and CDR2 is FQNEAQ (reference sequence). CDR3 length: 16 amino acids. The J segment lost 10 bases and the V segment lost 4 bases, leaving 14 bases of the junction unmatched. CDR3 in amino acids: CASSSGTGLSSREQFF. CDR3 nucleotide sequence: TGTGCCAGCAGCTCGGGGACAGGGTTATCCAGCAGGGAGCAGTTCTTC.

The table lists this clonotype with a few counts. CDR3 sequence: CASSARTGRQETQYF. The CDR3 bases are TGCGCCAGCAGCGCCCGGACAGGGAGGCAGGAGACCCAGTACTTC. V gene TRBV5-1 combines with J gene TRBJ2-5; 8 positions match TRBD1. Germline-derived CDR1 and CDR2 are SGHRS and YFSETQ. The CDR3 spans 15 residues. With 4 bases clipped from V and 5 bases from J, the junction kept 10 bases outside the gene matches.

This clonotype has a count of ten or more. V and J are TRBV7-6 and TRBJ2-7, with 7 bases matching TRBD2. After removal of 2 bases from V and 6 bases from J, the junction contained 13 bases not matched to a gene. Germline CDR1 reads SGHVS; CDR2 reads FNYEAQ. The CDR3 length is 16 residues. CDR3 sequence (DNA): TGTGCCAGCAGCTTATATTCCGGGGGGACCAATATCGAGCAGTACTTC. This gives the protein CASSLYSGGTNIEQYF.

The V gene is TRBV6-2 or TRBV6-3, the J gene TRBJ2-7; TRBD2 aligns across 13 bases. V trimming: 6 bases; J trimming: 3 bases; junction bases outside the gene matches: 17. Germline loops: CDR1 MNHEY, CDR2 SVGEGT. The CDR3 spans 19 residues. CDR3 nucleotide sequence: TGTGCCAGCAGCCGAGTGCCAGGGACTAGCGGGACACGATACTACGAGCAGTACTTC. Its translation: CASSRVPGTSGTRYYEQYF.

This clonotype has at least ten counts. The gene calls are TRBV7-2 and TRBJ1-1, with D perhaps matching TRBD1 (6 bases). CDR1 SGHTA and CDR2 FQGNSA come from the germline V gene. With 3 bases removed from V and 5 bases from J, the gap between germline ends came to 13 bases. The CDR3 is 14 amino acids. The CDR3 reads CASSFLDRRTEAFF. CDR3 coding DNA: TGTGCCAGCAGCTTCCTGGACAGAAGAACTGAAGCTTTCTTT.

This clonotype was detected only a few times. This sequence joins TRBV12-3 or TRBV12-4 and TRBJ2-5, with a tentative D call TRBD1 (6 bases). CDR3 length: 14 amino acids. Trimming removed 6 bases from V and 3 bases from J, with 14 bases in between. CDR3 bases: TGTGCCAGCAGGCACCCCGGGGACAAAGAGACCCAGTACTTC. Translation gives CASRHPGDKETQYF.

The chain joins TRBV7-9 to TRBJ2-5, with TRBD1 matching 8 bases. The CDR3 contains 13 residues. From germline, CDR1 is SEHNR and CDR2 FQNEAQ (reference sequence). V lost 3 bases, J lost 5 bases, and 2 bases stayed unmatched. The CDR3 sequence: CASSFRGLETQYF. In DNA, the CDR3 is TGTGCCAGCAGCTTCAGGGGGCTGGAGACCCAGTACTTC.

The rearrangement uses TRBV2 and TRBJ2-2; no reliable D call. Germline V lookup: CDR1 SNHLY, CDR2 FYNNEI. V dropped 3 bases and J dropped 2 bases, with 10 bases sitting between them. The length of the CDR3 is 15 residues. The CDR3 here is CASSEYRSNTGELFF. CDR3 coding DNA: TGTGCCAGCAGTGAGTATAGGAGTAACACCGGGGAGCTGTTTTTT.